Below, 22 T cell receptor beta chains from the same sample are listed, as sequenced in a study of shared clonotypes between healthy human individuals (dated by TCRdb to the early 2020s). The method was the immunoSEQ multiplex PCR assay. TCRdb re-hosts the immuneACCESS table, in-frame sequences only. Its copies lack some clones; in the studies checked, an unresolved V gene accounts for under half of them, and the cause for the rest is not known. The sample table holds around 2,000,000 clones, of which 95% were seen once. The top ten clones comprise under 0.15% of the sample. The sequenced material came from naive CD4+ T cells sorted from blood. Read against the paper, the sample's cell subset or site label means: CD45RA+ positively selected. The receptors were gathered from a man aged 18 to 30 in good health.

The rearrangement joins TRBV12-5 to TRBJ2-1, with TRBD1 matching over 7 bases. This CDR3 comprises 17 residues. V lost 0 bases, J lost 6 bases, and 11 bases stayed unmatched. CDR1 and CDR2 (germline): LGHNT, FRNRAP. CDR3 nucleotide sequence: TGTGCTAGTGGTTTGGTACACGGCAGGGGGTCCCCCAATGAGCAGTTCTTC. The encoded protein is CASGLVHGRGSPNEQFF.

This sequence joins TRBV28 and TRBJ1-6, with TRBD1 matching over 8 bases. The trim removed 4 bases at V and 5 bases at J, leaving 4 bases unmatched. This CDR3 comprises 15 residues. Germline CDR1 and CDR2: MDHEN and SYDVKM. The chain's CDR3 is CASSSSGGHNSPLHF. CDR3 coding DNA: TGTGCCAGCAGTTCCTCAGGGGGCCATAATTCACCCCTCCACTTT.

The chain combines TRBV27 with TRBJ2-7; a weak D match, TRBD2 (6 bases). The germline V and J ends were trimmed by 0 bases and 2 bases, with 14 bases remaining between them. This CDR3 is built from 16 residues. Looked up from germline, CDR1 is MNHEY and CDR2 is SMNVEV (reference sequence). The CDR3 sequence is CASSLSTGRGTYEQYF. The CDR3 DNA follows: TGTGCCAGCAGTTTATCGACGGGACGGGGGACCTACGAGCAGTACTTC.

The chain carries TRBV7-8 and TRBJ1-1; TRBD1 aligns across 8 bases. The CDR3 covers 13 residues. V lost 7 bases, J lost 5 bases, and 6 bases stayed unmatched. In germline, CDR1 is SGHVS, CDR2 FQNEAQ. The CDR3 here is CASTAGGRTEAFF. The CDR3 DNA is TGTGCCAGCACGGCAGGGGGCCGGACTGAAGCTTTCTTT.

The chain joins TRBV11-2 to TRBJ2-3; TRBD1 matches at 7 bases. There are 13 residues in the CDR3. The ends lost 6 bases at V and 4 bases at J; junction bases unmatched: 4. The germline V gene has CDR1 SGHAT and CDR2 FQNNGV. The CDR3 region is CASRTTGADTQYF. The CDR3 nucleotides are TGTGCCAGCAGAACTACAGGGGCAGATACGCAGTATTTT.

The chain couples TRBV28 to TRBJ2-7; D unresolved. The CDR3 runs 13 residues. CDR1 MDHEN and CDR2 SYDVKM come from the germline V gene. Deletions cut 5 bases from V and 2 bases from J, with 10 bases between. CDR3 amino acids: CASSPAHTYEQYF. The CDR3 nucleotides are TGTGCCAGCAGTCCGGCCCATACCTACGAGCAGTACTTC.

The chain uses TRBV10-3 and TRBJ1-6; D may be TRBD1 (5 bases). The V end lost 6 bases, the J end lost 7 bases, and 10 bases lay between the germline ends. The germline V gene encodes CDR1 ENHRY and CDR2 SYGVKD. The CDR3 has 13 amino acids. The CDR3 region has the DNA TGTGCCATCAGGAGCAGGGAAAATTCACCCCTCCACTTT. Residues: CAIRSRENSPLHF.

J is TRBJ1-2 and V is TRBV29-1, with 8 bases lining up with TRBD1. There are 13 residues in the CDR3. CDR1 is SQVTM and CDR2 is ANQGSEA in the germline V gene. V lost 6 bases to trimming and J lost 3 bases; unmatched junction nucleotides: 6. CDR3 sequence (DNA): TGCAGCGTCGCCAAGGGACAGGACTATGGCTACACCTTC. The encoded protein is CSVAKGQDYGYTF.

The chain employs TRBV6-5 and TRBJ2-5, with 10 bases that match TRBD2. The CDR3 runs 15 residues. V trimming: 6 bases; J trimming: 1 base; junction bases outside the gene matches: 5. Germline V lookup: CDR1 MNHEY, CDR2 SVGAGI. This chain's CDR3 is CASRTTSGAQETQYF. In nucleotides, the CDR3 is TGTGCCAGCAGGACCACTAGCGGGGCCCAAGAGACCCAGTACTTC.

This sequence joins TRBV5-6 and TRBJ1-2; no reliable D call. V was trimmed by 3 bases and J by 4 bases, leaving 19 bases between them. The CDR3 is made up of 16 amino acids. In germline, CDR1 is SGHDT, CDR2 YYEEEE. CDR3 sequence reads: CASSSRLRSVVYGYTF. The CDR3 nucleotides are TGTGCCAGCAGCTCCAGGTTAAGGAGCGTGGTCTATGGCTACACCTTC.

This chain connects TRBV7-2 to TRBJ1-5; TRBD1 matches at 8 bases. There are 14 residues in the CDR3. Germline CDR1 and CDR2: SGHTA and FQGNSA. Trimming cost V 3 bases and J 9 bases; bases outside gene matches: 7. The CDR3 DNA reads TGTGCCAGCAGCTTGGGACAGGTTCATCGGCCCCAGCATTTT. It specifies CASSLGQVHRPQHF.

The chain is built from TRBV6-1 and TRBJ2-7; perhaps D is TRBD1 or TRBD2 (5 bases each). The CDR3 extends over 14 amino acids. V lost 6 bases, J lost 6 bases, and 18 bases lay in between. Per the germline V gene, CDR1 is MNHNS and CDR2 is SASEGT. The CDR3 bases are TGTGCCAGCAGCCGGGACCGAAGGATCGGCGAGCAGTACTTC. Translated, it gives CASSRDRRIGEQYF.

The chain is built from TRBV7-2 and TRBJ2-7; tentatively, D is TRBD1 or TRBD2 (5 bases each). The CDR3 is 16 amino acids. The germline CDR1 and CDR2 sequences are SGHTA and FQGNSA. V shed 1 base and J shed 3 bases, with 16 bases lying between them. The CDR3: CASSLEPPGTLYEQYF. For the CDR3, the DNA is TGTGCCAGCAGCTTAGAACCTCCGGGGACCCTCTACGAGCAGTACTTC.

The V and J genes are TRBV6-6 and TRBJ2-1, with D unclear. The CDR3 contains 15 residues. CDR1 and CDR2 (germline): MNHNY, SVGAGI (reference sequence). The V and J ends lost 6 bases and 4 bases respectively, with 16 bases between them. The CDR3 loop is CASRIPGGRYNEQFF. The CDR3 nucleotides are TGTGCCAGCAGAATACCAGGTGGTAGGTACAATGAGCAGTTCTTC.

The CDR3 DNA follows: TGTGCCAGCAGTGATCAACCGGGACTCGCCTACGAGCAGTACTTC. Its protein product is CASSDQPGLAYEQYF. The chain links TRBV6-1 to TRBJ2-7, with D perhaps TRBD2 (6 bases). Trimming left V 3 bases short and J 2 bases short, with 14 bases between. Germline V gene lookup returns CDR1 MNHNS and CDR2 SASEGT. The CDR3 consists of 15 residues.

The chain combines TRBV2 with TRBJ2-5; TRBD2 is a possible D gene (5 bases). CDR1 SNHLY and CDR2 FYNNEI come from the germline V gene. This CDR3 spans 14 amino acids. Trimming took 6 bases from V and 0 from J, leaving 11 bases between them. The DNA of the CDR3 is TGTGCCAGCAGACCACTAGTGAACCAAGAGACCCAGTACTTC. This translates into CASRPLVNQETQYF.

The chain is built from TRBV7-6 and TRBJ2-7; 10 bases match TRBD1. The CDR3 has 19 residues. The J segment lost 0 bases and the V segment lost 1 base, leaving 12 bases of the junction unmatched. Germline-derived CDR1 and CDR2 are SGHVS and FNYEAQ. The CDR3 here is CASSLVSSGQGTLSYEQYF. In DNA, the CDR3 is TGTGCCAGCAGCTTAGTATCGTCGGGACAGGGGACCCTCTCCTACGAGCAGTACTTC.

The chain employs TRBV5-8 and TRBJ1-4; unclear D gene. With 4 bases removed from V and 0 bases from J, the gap between germline ends came to 13 bases. This CDR3 region has 16 residues. CDR1 and CDR2 (germline): SGHTS, YDEGEE. The CDR3 protein is CASSDGSFATNEKLFF. The CDR3 DNA reads as TGTGCCAGCAGCGACGGATCCTTCGCAACTAATGAAAAACTGTTTTTT.

The chain links TRBV6-5 to TRBJ1-6, with TRBD1 identical over 7 bases. The CDR3 loop spans 14 amino acids. The V gene end was trimmed by 6 bases and the J gene end by 5 bases; junction bases not matched to a gene: 4. Germline assignment: CDR1 MNHEY and CDR2 SVGAGI. In DNA form, the CDR3 reads TGTGCCAGCAGCCCCGACAGGGATAATTCACCCCTCCACTTT. Protein: CASSPDRDNSPLHF.

To note about this clone: This same CDR3 is encoded by further DNA sequences in the sample. V is TRBV4-1 and J is TRBJ2-7, with TRBD2 identical over 7 bases. This CDR3 has 15 amino acids. V gave up 1 base and J gave up 0 bases; unmatched junction bases: 3. Germline CDR1 reads MGHRA; CDR2 reads YSYEKL. The CDR3 reads CASSQVGGSSYEQYF. CDR3 in DNA: TGCGCCAGCAGCCAAGTCGGCGGGAGCTCCTACGAGCAGTACTTC.

This sequence joins TRBV6-1 and TRBJ1-5; D call uncertain. The CDR3 is 13 amino acids. Germline CDR1 is MNHNS and CDR2 is SASEGT. V gave up 11 bases and J gave up 0 bases, with 11 bases separating them. The CDR3 DNA reads as TGTGCCGTCAGAAGAAATAGCAATCAGCCCCAGCATTTT. This translates into CAVRRNSNQPQHF.

The chain couples TRBV2 to TRBJ1-5, with D perhaps TRBD1 (6 bases). CDR1 SNHLY and CDR2 FYNNEI come from the germline V gene. Trimming left V 4 bases short and J 4 bases short, with 20 bases between. The CDR3 covers 17 residues. Written as DNA, the CDR3 is TGTGCCAGCAGTGGGGGGACAAGTCCCTCAAATAATCAGCCCCAGCATTTT. It yields the protein CASSGGTSPSNNQPQHF.